The 14 T cell receptor beta chains below come from one sample, sequenced in a study of CD8 T cells in ankylosing spondylitis. TCRdb analysed the 5' RACE reads with MiXCR anew, one entry per CDR3 protein. The sample gives 250,000 or so distinct CDR3 sequences, roughly a quarter of which show up once; 0.5% to 0.75% is in the top ten. The sequenced sample consisted of blood, either unsorted or a sorted T cell fraction (not recorded which). The receptor source for this set is a male donor with ankylosing spondylitis or in good health (not recorded which).

This clonotype was found many times. The chain is built from TRBV5-1 and TRBJ2-3; 8 bases are shared with TRBD2. CDR1 is SGHRS and CDR2 is YFSETQ in the germline V gene. V shed 0 bases, J shed 0 bases, and the junction held 9 bases outside the gene matches. The CDR3 has 18 residues. This CDR3 is CASSLEDGGAPSTDTQYF. The CDR3 DNA reads as TGCGCCAGCAGCTTGGAGGACGGGGGGGCCCCTAGCACAGATACGCAGTATTTT.

In this sample, this clonotype turned up a few times. The CDR3 loop reads CASSPLGRPGETQYF. The CDR3 DNA reads TGTGCCAGCAGCCCTCTGGGCCGACCCGGGGAGACCCAGTACTTC. V is TRBV3-1 and J is TRBJ2-5; D is ambiguous. CDR3 length equals 15 residues. V shed 4 bases and J shed 5 bases, with 17 bases lying between them. Germline V gene lookup returns CDR1 LGHDT and CDR2 YNNKEL (reference sequence).

This clonotype was recorded at least ten times. The chain recombines TRBV20-1 with TRBJ2-5; D is uncertain. This CDR3 is built from 13 residues. Germline V gives CDR1 DFQATT, CDR2 SNEGSKA (reference sequence). Trimming cost V 3 bases and J 3 bases, with 11 bases left between them. The CDR3 region is CSASAPPEETQYF. The CDR3 bases are TGCAGTGCTAGCGCTCCCCCCGAAGAGACCCAGTACTTC.

The V gene is TRBV23-1, the J gene TRBJ2-7; TRBD1 agrees at 9 bases. TRBV23-1 is marked as an open reading frame, function uncertain. The CDR3 is 14 amino acids. J gave up 7 bases and V 0 bases, and 4 bases lay outside the gene matches. The CDR3 coding sequence is TGCGCCAGCAGTCAATCGAGGGACAGGGATGAGCAGTACTTC. Protein sequence: CASSQSRDRDEQYF.

This clonotype was picked up many times. This rearrangement joins TRBV20-1 to TRBJ2-1, with D perhaps TRBD1 or TRBD2 (5 bases each). Germline CDR1 is DFQATT and CDR2 is SNEGSKA (reference sequence). Trimming removed 5 bases at V and 1 base at J, with 15 bases between. This CDR3 comprises 15 residues. The CDR3 spells CSAFRGDGSYNEQFF. The CDR3 region has the DNA TGCAGTGCTTTTAGAGGGGACGGATCCTACAATGAGCAGTTCTTC.

This clonotype was found a few times. The chain is built from TRBV3-1 and TRBJ2-4; 8 bases match TRBD2. Germline V gene lookup returns CDR1 LGHDT and CDR2 YNNKEL (reference sequence). V was pared by 6 bases and J by 0 bases, with 16 bases of the junction left unmatched. The CDR3 is 19 residues long. DNA of the CDR3: TGTGCCAGCAGTCGGGTCGGGGGGGGCCCGAACCTAGCCAAAAACATTCAGTACTTC. Encoded protein: CASSRVGGGPNLAKNIQYF. Complete variable domain (other parts from reference TRBV3-1 and TRBJ2-4): DTAVSQTPKYLVTQMGNDKSIKCEQNLGHDTMYWYKQDSKKFLKIMFSYNNKELIINETVPNRFSPKSPDKAHLNLHINSLELGDSAVYFCASSRVGGGPNLAKNIQYFGAGTRLSVL.

CDR3 residues: CSARDMAPLSSYNEQFF. The CDR3 region has the DNA TGCAGTGCTAGAGATATGGCACCCCTGAGCTCCTACAATGAGCAGTTCTTC. The rearrangement links TRBV20-1 to TRBJ2-1; D gene uncertain. CDR3 length: 17 residues. Germline assignment: CDR1 DFQATT and CDR2 SNEGSKA (reference sequence). V was cut by 0 bases and J by 0 bases, with 15 bases left in between.

This clonotype was observed many times. The chain is built from TRBV15 and TRBJ1-1; possible D gene TRBD1, 5 bases. The CDR3 has 15 amino acids. The germline gives CDR1 LNHNV, CDR2 YYDKDF (reference sequence). Trimming took off 1 base at V and 4 bases at J, with 13 bases between the two ends. The CDR3 region is CATSRVLGGGTEAFF. The CDR3 DNA reads TGTGCCACCAGCAGAGTTCTCGGGGGTGGCACTGAAGCTTTCTTT.

The V and J genes are TRBV10-2 and TRBJ1-1; D remains unclear. Germline V gene lookup returns CDR1 WSHSY and CDR2 SAAADI. The ends were cut back, 3 bases at V and 1 base at J, with 12 bases in the middle. This CDR3 region has 15 residues. The CDR3 region has the DNA TGCGCCAGCAGTGAACCCATATCAAGGAACACTGAAGCTTTCTTT. This encodes CASSEPISRNTEAFF.

There are a few counts of this clonotype. The rearrangement links TRBV7-8 to TRBJ2-3; D assignment may be TRBD1 or TRBD2 (6 bases each). The germline V gene has CDR1 SGHVS and CDR2 FQNEAQ. The CDR3 runs to 16 residues. V was clipped by 0 bases and J by 3 bases, with 13 bases between them. This CDR3 reads CASSLAKGGHTDTQYF. The CDR3 DNA is TGTGCCAGCAGCTTAGCAAAGGGGGGCCATACAGATACGCAGTATTTT.

This clonotype has a handful of counts. The chain recombines TRBV29-1 with TRBJ1-4, with D perhaps TRBD1 (5 bases). Germline V lookup: CDR1 SQVTM, CDR2 ANQGSEA. V was shortened by 6 bases and J by 3 bases, with 14 bases between the two germline ends. This CDR3 has 14 residues. The CDR3 DNA reads TGCAGCGTGGACACGGGAGAAGCTAATGAAAAACTGTTTTTT. Its translation: CSVDTGEANEKLFF.

The genes are TRBV29-1 and TRBJ2-3, with 12 nucleotides matching TRBD1. Trimming at V came to 2 bases and at J to 7 bases, leaving 7 bases not matched to a gene. Looked up from germline, CDR1 is SQVTM and CDR2 is ANQGSEA. There are 15 residues in the CDR3. This CDR3 is CSVEPGTGGAYTQYF. CDR3 in DNA: TGCAGCGTTGAACCCGGGACAGGGGGCGCGTATACGCAGTATTTT.

The chain carries TRBV11-3 and TRBJ2-3; TRBD1 or TRBD2 may be the D gene (5 bases each). V lost 5 bases to trimming and J lost 2 bases, with 17 bases between them. The CDR3 covers 16 residues. Germline CDR1 SGHNT, CDR2 YENEEA. In DNA, the CDR3 is TGTGCCAGCAGCCCATTGGCCGGGACCCTCACAGATACGCAGTATTTT. It yields the protein CASSPLAGTLTDTQYF.

This clonotype appeared many times. The rearrangement uses TRBV29-1 and TRBJ2-1, with D perhaps matching TRBD2 (5 bases). CDR3 size: 12 residues. Germline V gene sequence: CDR1 SQVTM, CDR2 ANQGSEA. V lost 2 bases, J lost 8 bases, and 10 bases lay in between. The CDR3, as DNA: TGCAGCGTTGAACCCCGGGAAGATGAGCAGTTCTTC. Amino acids: CSVEPREDEQFF.